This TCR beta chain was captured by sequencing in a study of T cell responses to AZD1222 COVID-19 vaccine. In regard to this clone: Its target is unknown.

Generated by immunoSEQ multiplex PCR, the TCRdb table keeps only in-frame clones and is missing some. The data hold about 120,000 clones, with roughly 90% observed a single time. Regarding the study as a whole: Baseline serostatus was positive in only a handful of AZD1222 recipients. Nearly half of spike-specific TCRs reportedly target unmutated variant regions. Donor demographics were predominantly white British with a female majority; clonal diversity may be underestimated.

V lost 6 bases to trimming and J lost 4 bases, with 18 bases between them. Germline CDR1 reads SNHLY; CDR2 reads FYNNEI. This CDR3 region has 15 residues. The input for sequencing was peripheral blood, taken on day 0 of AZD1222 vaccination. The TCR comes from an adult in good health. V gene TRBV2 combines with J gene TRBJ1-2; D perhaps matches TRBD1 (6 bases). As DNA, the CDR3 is TGTGCCAGCAGCAACGAACACAGGGATATCTATGGCTACACCTTC. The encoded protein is CASSNEHRDIYGYTF.